These 8 T cell receptor beta chains were all obtained from the same sample, sequenced in a study of blood T cell repertoires in COVID-19 (dated by TCRdb to about 2020). Library generation was performed with the immunoSEQ multiplex PCR assay. TCRdb retrieved this table from immuneACCESS and kept in-frame rearrangements only. Not all clones are present; in checked studies, unresolved V genes account for under half, and no reason is known for the remainder. The sample table shows roughly 190,000 clones, and roughly 87% are seen once. Roughly 21% of the sample comes from the top ten. Sequencing was performed on peripheral blood. These receptors all come from a man aged 60-69 years with active or convalescent COVID-19.

J is TRBJ1-6 and V is TRBV4-1; D possibly corresponds to TRBD1 (5 bases). CDR3 size: 18 residues. Trimming pared 4 bases from V and 1 base from J, leaving 17 bases between. CDR1 is MGHRA and CDR2 is YSYEKL in the germline V gene. CDR3 DNA sequence: TGCGCCAGCAGCCGCCAGATAGGGGCGACTTCCTATAATTCACCCCTCCACTTT. This encodes CASSRQIGATSYNSPLHF.

The V call is TRBV5-1, the J call TRBJ2-5; D is ambiguous. Trimming stripped 4 bases from V and 1 base from J, with 17 bases between. The CDR3 spans 16 residues. Germline V gene lookup returns CDR1 SGHRS and CDR2 YFSETQ. DNA for the CDR3: TGCGCCAGCAGCCCGAGGAGCAGTCCCCCCCAAGAGACCCAGTACTTC. Its protein product is CASSPRSSPPQETQYF.

This sequence joins TRBV5-1 and TRBJ1-6, with 9 positions matching TRBD1. Germline loops: CDR1 SGHRS, CDR2 YFSETQ. The CDR3 has 14 amino acids. The trim removed 2 bases at V and 9 bases at J, leaving 3 bases unmatched. The CDR3 nucleotides read TGCGCCAGCAGCTTAGGGGGACAGGGTTCACCCCTCCACTTT. Translation gives CASSLGGQGSPLHF. The full variable domain, completed using reference TRBV5-1 and TRBJ1-6, is KAGVTQTPRYLIKTRGQQVTLSCSPISGHRSVSWYQQTPGQGLQFLFEYFSETQRNKGNFPGRFSGRQFSNSRSEMNVSTLELGDSALYLCASSLGGQGSPLHFGNGTRLTVT.

This chain uses TRBV30 with TRBJ2-3, with TRBD1 identical over 7 bases. J gave up 3 bases and V 2 bases, and 5 bases lay outside the gene matches. Germline-derived CDR1 and CDR2 are GTSNPN and SVGIG (reference sequence). There are 14 residues in the CDR3. The CDR3 is CAWSLAGGTDTQYF. In DNA form, the CDR3 reads TGTGCCTGGAGTCTGGCAGGGGGAACAGATACGCAGTATTTT.

This clone showed up just once. The chain is built from TRBV11-2 and TRBJ2-1; 8 bases line up with TRBD1. Germline lookup yields CDR1 SGHAT and CDR2 FQNNGV. V lost 5 bases to trimming and J lost 4 bases; unmatched junction nucleotides: 7. This CDR3 has 15 residues. Here the CDR3 reads CASSLGTGYYNEQFF. The CDR3 DNA sequence: TGTGCCAGCAGCCTTGGGACAGGCTATTACAATGAGCAGTTCTTC.

In this sample, this clone turned up a few times. The CDR3 DNA follows: TGTGCCAGCAGCTTAGGGACAGGGGGCGATCTGGGGCGATACACCTTC. It translates to CASSLGTGGDLGRYTF. This chain joins TRBV7-9 and TRBJ1-2; 11 bases agree with TRBD1. In germline, CDR1 is SEHNR, CDR2 FQNEAQ (reference sequence). Losses at the gene ends were 1 base for V and 11 bases for J; bases not matched to a gene: 12. This CDR3 region has 16 residues.

The chain uses TRBV7-6 and TRBJ2-1; TRBD2 matches at 16 bases. The junction had 7 bases not matched to a gene; V was cut back by 4 bases and J by 7 bases. The CDR3 is 17 amino acids. Germline CDR1 SGHVS, CDR2 FNYEAQ. The CDR3: CASSWGLAGGQRNEQFF. Written as DNA, the CDR3 is TGTGCCAGCAGCTGGGGACTAGCGGGGGGGCAGAGGAATGAGCAGTTCTTC.

The rearrangement links TRBV5-1 to TRBJ2-3; no reliable D call. V lost 4 bases and J lost 6, with 9 bases in between. CDR3 length: 12 amino acids. Per the germline V gene, CDR1 is SGHRS and CDR2 is YFSETQ. CDR3 sequence: CASSPTLDTQYF. CDR3 nucleotides: TGCGCCAGCAGCCCGACTCTGGATACGCAGTATTTT.